This T cell receptor beta chain was sequenced in a study of identical twins. Findings and limits, study-wide: Models underpredicted monozygotic twin sharing of out-of-frame TCR alpha. Insertions were reduced in abundant cord blood beta clonotypes but not in memory repertoires. Weaker excess sharing between twins was seen in beta out-of-frame sequences.

It was template switching that added a universal primer site, and there were unique molecular identifiers on the cDNA. TCRdb ran MiXCR on the 5' RACE reads and lists one entry per CDR3 protein. The sample has a few hundred thousand distinct CDR3 sequences; about 18% are singletons. Notes on this clonotype: Its antigen remains unidentified.

The clonotype comes from a man between 50 and 59 years old in good health. Sequencing was performed on naive T cells sorted from blood.

In DNA form, the CDR3 reads TGTGCCAGCAGTTACTCGAGGGGGGCGATCGGATGGTGGGAGACTGAAGCTTTCTTT. The encoded protein is CASSYSRGAIGWWETEAFF. The genes are TRBV6-5 and TRBJ1-1, with D possibly being TRBD1 (6 bases). This CDR3 region has 19 residues. Germline V gives CDR1 MNHEY, CDR2 SVGAGI. Trimming shortened V by 0 bases and J by 5 bases, and 25 bases separated the two germline ends.